This T cell receptor (beta chain) was observed in a study of blood T cell repertoires in COVID-19. Study as a whole: Material from acute and convalescent COVID-19 was sourced from the United States, Italy and Spain. PBMCs, B-cell-depleted T cells, or T cells were the source of the cDNA or gDNA that made up the material.

Authors' methods: It was from reference gene primer amplification that nucleated cell counts were estimated. Some clones are missing from TCRdb's copy, which holds only in-frame ones; the method was immunoSEQ multiplex PCR. The V and J calls and clone size come from that table; D and trimming were worked out from the DNA. The table records tens of thousands of clones, almost 90% of them present only once. The sequenced sample consisted of peripheral blood. This receptor was identified in a human donor in a cohort sampled during active COVID-19.

The CDR3 DNA sequence: TGTGCCGGCCAAATTCAAGGCAGGGGAAGTGAGCAGTTCTTC. It translates to CAGQIQGRGSEQFF. The V and J genes are TRBV5-6 and TRBJ2-1, with D possibly matching TRBD1 (6 bases). CDR1 and CDR2 (germline): SGHDT, YYEEEE. CDR3 length: 14 amino acids. V shed 10 bases and J shed 9 bases, with 23 bases lying between them. The full variable domain, rest sourced from reference TRBV5-6 and TRBJ2-1, is DAGVTQSPTHLIKTRGQQVTLRCSPKSGHDTVSWYQQALGQGPQFIFQYYEEEERQRGNFPDRFSGHQFPNYSSELNVNALLLGDSALYLCAGQIQGRGSEQFFGPGTRLTVL.